This TCR beta chain was identified during a study of CD8+ T cells in alopecia areata. Regarding the study as a whole: Normal skin's resident alphabeta T cells are sequenced alongside lesional scalp T cells.

The V and J ends lost 2 bases and 5 bases respectively, with 9 bases between them. The CDR3 runs 13 residues. Germline assignment: CDR1 MDHEN and CDR2 SYDVKM. Peripheral blood samples and lesional scalp punch biopsies were obtained from alopecia areata patients. PBMCs provided sorted CD4+ and CD8+ T cells. Reverse transcribed after extraction, RNA yielded cDNA as the sequencing template. Profiled with immunoSEQ multiplex PCR; TCRdb holds only in-frame clones, not every one. The sample has about 110,000 clones; 50% to 70% are singletons. With respect to this clone: Antigen specificity is unknown.

The V and J genes are TRBV28 and TRBJ1-1; D remains ambiguous. The sample taken for sequencing was NKG2D-low CD8+ T cells sorted from blood. This clonotype was sampled from a human donor with alopecia areata. The CDR3 bases are TGTGCCAGCAGTTTAGGACTTTTAACTGAAGCTTTCTTT. Translation gives CASSLGLLTEAFF. Complete variable domain (other parts from reference TRBV28 and TRBJ1-1): DVKVTQSSRYLVKRTGEKVFLECVQDMDHENMFWYRQDPGLGLRLIYFSYDVKMKEKGDIPEGYSVSREKKERFSLILESASTNQTSMYLCASSLGLLTEAFFGQGTRLTVV.